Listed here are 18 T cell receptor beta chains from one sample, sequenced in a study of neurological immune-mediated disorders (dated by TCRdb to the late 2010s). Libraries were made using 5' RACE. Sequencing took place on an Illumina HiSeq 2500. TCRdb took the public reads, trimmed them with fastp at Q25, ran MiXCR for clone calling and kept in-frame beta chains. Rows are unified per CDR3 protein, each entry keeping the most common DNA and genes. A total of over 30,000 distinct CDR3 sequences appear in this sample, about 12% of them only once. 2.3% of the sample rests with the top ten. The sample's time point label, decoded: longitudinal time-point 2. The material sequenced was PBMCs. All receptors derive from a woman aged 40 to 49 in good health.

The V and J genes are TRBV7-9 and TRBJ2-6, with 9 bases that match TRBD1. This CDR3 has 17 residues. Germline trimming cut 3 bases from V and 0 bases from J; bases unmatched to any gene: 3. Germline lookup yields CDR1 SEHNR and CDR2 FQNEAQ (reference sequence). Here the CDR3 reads CASSFGTGTSGANVLTF. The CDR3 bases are TGTGCCAGCAGCTTCGGGACAGGGACCTCTGGGGCCAACGTCCTGACTTTC.

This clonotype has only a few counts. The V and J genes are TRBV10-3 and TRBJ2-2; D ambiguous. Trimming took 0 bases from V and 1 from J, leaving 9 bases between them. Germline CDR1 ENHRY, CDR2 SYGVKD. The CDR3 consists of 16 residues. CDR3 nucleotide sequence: TGTGCCATCAGTGAGTCTATAGACTTGAACACCGGGGAGCTGTTTTTT. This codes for CAISESIDLNTGELFF.

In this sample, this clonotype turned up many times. CDR3: CASSFGGNEQYF. DNA for the CDR3: TGTGCCAGCAGCTTTGGAGGAAACGAGCAGTACTTC. This chain uses TRBV6-2 or TRBV6-3 with TRBJ2-7, with D possibly being TRBD2 (5 bases). The CDR3 is 12 amino acids. V shed 6 bases and J shed 5 bases, with 11 bases lying between them. Germline V gene data show CDR1 as MNHEY and CDR2 as SVGEGT.

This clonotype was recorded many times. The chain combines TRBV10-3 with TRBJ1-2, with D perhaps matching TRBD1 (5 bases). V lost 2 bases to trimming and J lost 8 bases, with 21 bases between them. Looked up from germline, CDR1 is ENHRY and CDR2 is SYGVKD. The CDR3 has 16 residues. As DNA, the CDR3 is TGTGCCATCAGTGAGATTGTGTCCGGGACCTCGGGCGGCTACACCTTC. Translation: CAISEIVSGTSGGYTF.

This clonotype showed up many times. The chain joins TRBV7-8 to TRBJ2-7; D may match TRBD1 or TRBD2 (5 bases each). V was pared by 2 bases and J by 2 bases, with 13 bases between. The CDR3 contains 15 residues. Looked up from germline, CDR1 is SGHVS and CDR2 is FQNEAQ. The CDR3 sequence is CASSLKIQGAYEQYF. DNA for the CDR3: TGTGCCAGCAGCTTAAAGATCCAGGGAGCCTACGAGCAGTACTTC.

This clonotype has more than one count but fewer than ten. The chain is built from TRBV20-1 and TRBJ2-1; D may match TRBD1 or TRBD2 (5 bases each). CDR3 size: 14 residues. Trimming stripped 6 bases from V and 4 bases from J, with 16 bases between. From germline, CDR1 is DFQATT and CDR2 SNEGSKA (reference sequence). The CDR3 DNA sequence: TGCAGTGCCAGAACCGGGACGATTTACAATGAGCAGTTCTTC. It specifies CSARTGTIYNEQFF.

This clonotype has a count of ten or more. CDR3 DNA: TGCGCCAGCAGCCAAGGGGCCGGGGCGACTGAAGCTTTCTTT. Translation: CASSQGAGATEAFF. The V gene is TRBV4-1, the J gene TRBJ1-1, with D possibly being TRBD1 (5 bases). Trimming took 1 base from V and 5 from J, leaving 11 bases between them. This CDR3 is 14 amino acids long. Germline V CDR1 and CDR2: MGHRA, YSYEKL.

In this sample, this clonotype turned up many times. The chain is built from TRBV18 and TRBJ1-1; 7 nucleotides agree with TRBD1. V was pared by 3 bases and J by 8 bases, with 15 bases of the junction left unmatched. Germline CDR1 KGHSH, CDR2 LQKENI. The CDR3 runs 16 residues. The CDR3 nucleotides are TGTGCCAGCTCACCCCGGGACAGCGGGGCTCGAGCGGAAGCTTTCTTT. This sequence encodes CASSPRDSGARAEAFF.

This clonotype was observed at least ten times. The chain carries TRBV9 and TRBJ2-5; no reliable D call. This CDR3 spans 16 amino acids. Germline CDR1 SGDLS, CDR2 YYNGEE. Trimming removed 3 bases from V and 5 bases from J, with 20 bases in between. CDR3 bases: TGTGCCAGCAGCGCTGGCGCGGCCGGCTTGGGGGAGACCCAGTACTTC. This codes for CASSAGAAGLGETQYF.

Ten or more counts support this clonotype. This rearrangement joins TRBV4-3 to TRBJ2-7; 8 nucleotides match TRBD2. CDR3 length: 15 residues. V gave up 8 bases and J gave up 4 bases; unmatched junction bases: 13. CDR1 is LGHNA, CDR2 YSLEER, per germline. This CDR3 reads CASAPTSAGQYEQYF. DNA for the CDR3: TGCGCCAGCGCACCGACTAGCGCGGGACAATACGAGCAGTACTTC.

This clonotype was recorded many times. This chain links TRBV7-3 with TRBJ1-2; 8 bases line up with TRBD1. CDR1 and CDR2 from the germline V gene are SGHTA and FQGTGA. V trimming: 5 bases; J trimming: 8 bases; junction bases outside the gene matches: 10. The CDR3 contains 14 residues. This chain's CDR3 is CASSQGARSTGYTF. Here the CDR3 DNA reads TGTGCCAGCAGCCAGGGGGCCCGGTCGACCGGCTACACCTTC.

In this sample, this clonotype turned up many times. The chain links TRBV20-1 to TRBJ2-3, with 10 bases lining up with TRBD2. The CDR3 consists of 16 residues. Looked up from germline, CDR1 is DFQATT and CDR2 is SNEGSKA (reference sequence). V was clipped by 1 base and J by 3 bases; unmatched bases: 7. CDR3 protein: CSARALAGLVTDTQYF. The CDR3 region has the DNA TGCAGTGCTAGAGCACTAGCGGGATTGGTGACAGATACGCAGTATTTT.

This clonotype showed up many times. The CDR3 nucleotides read TGTGCCAGCAGCCGGCACGACAGGCGACGGGGCACAGATACGCAGTATTTT. Protein sequence: CASSRHDRRRGTDTQYF. The chain links TRBV6-6 to TRBJ2-3; TRBD1 might be the D (6 bases). V was shortened by 6 bases and J by 1 base, with 20 bases between the two germline ends. The CDR3 is 17 residues long. CDR1 is MNHNY, CDR2 SVGAGI, per germline (reference sequence).

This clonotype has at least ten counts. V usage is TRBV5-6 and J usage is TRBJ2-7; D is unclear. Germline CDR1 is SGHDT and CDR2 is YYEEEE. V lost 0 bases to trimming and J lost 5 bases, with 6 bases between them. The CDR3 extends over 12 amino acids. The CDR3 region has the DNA TGTGCCAGCAGCTTGGTAGCTGACGAGCAGTACTTC. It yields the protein CASSLVADEQYF.

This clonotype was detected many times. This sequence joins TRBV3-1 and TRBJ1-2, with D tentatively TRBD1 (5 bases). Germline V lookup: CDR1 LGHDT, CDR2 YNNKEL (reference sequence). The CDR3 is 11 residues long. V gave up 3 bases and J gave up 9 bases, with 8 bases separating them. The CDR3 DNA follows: TGTGCCAGCAGCCAGCAGGGCCGCTACACCTTC. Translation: CASSQQGRYTF.

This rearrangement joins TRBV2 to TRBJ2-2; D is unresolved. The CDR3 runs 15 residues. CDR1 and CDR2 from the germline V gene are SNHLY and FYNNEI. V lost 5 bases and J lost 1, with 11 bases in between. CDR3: CASSLGTMNTGELFF. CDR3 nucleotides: TGTGCCAGCAGTCTAGGCACAATGAACACCGGGGAGCTGTTTTTT.

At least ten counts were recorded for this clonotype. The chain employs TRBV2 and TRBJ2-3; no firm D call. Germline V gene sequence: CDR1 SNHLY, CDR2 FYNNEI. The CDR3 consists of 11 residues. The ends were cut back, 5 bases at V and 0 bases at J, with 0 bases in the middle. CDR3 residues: CASSSTDTQYF. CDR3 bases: TGTGCCAGCAGTAGCACAGATACGCAGTATTTT.

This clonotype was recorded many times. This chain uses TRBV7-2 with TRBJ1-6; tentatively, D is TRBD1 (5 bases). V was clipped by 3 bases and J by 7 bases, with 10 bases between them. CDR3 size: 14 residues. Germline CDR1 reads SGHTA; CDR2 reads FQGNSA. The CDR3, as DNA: TGTGCCAGCAGCTTGGGGCAGCACAATTCACCCCTCCACTTT. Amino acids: CASSLGQHNSPLHF.